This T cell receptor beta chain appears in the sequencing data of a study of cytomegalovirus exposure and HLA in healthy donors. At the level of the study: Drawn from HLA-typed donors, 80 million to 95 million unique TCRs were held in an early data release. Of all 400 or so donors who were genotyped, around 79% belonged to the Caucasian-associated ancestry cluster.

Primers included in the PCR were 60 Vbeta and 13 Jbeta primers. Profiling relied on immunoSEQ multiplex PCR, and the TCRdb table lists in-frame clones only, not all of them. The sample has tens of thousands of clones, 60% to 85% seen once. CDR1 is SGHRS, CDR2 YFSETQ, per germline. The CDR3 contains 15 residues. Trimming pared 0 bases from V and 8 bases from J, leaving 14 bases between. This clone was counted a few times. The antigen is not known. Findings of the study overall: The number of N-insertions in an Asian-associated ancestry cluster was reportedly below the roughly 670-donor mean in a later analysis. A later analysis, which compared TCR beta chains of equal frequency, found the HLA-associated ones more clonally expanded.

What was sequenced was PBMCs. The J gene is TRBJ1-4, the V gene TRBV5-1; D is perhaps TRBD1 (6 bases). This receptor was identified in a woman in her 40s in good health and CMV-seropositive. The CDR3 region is CASSLVGGAGEKLFF. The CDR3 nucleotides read TGCGCCAGCAGCTTGGTTGGGGGGGCTGGAGAAAAACTGTTTTTT. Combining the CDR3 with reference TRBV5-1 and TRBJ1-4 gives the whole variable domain KAGVTQTPRYLIKTRGQQVTLSCSPISGHRSVSWYQQTPGQGLQFLFEYFSETQRNKGNFPGRFSGRQFSNSRSEMNVSTLELGDSALYLCASSLVGGAGEKLFFGSGTQLSVL.